Below, 31 T cell receptor beta chains from the same sample are listed, as sequenced in a study of tissue T cells after allogeneic stem cell transplantation. Libraries were prepared by immunoSEQ multiplex PCR; TCRdb keeps only in-frame clonotypes and omits some of them. The sample includes approximately 6,100 clones, over 65% seen only once; the top ten take around 5.5%. Material: blood, obtained before transplantation. The source of these receptors is a man aged 40 to 69 who later had graft-versus-host disease after an allogeneic stem cell transplant.

The chain joins TRBV6-5 to TRBJ1-2; maybe TRBD1 (6 bases). With 7 bases removed from V and 4 bases from J, the gap between germline ends came to 13 bases. Germline-derived CDR1 and CDR2 are MNHEY and SVGAGI. The CDR3 runs 13 residues. CDR3: CASTPGAVYGYTF. The DNA of the CDR3 is TGTGCCAGCACCCCGGGGGCAGTCTATGGCTACACCTTC.

The chain recombines TRBV29-1 with TRBJ2-5, with 11 bases lining up with TRBD1. The CDR3 has 18 residues. The ends lost 2 bases at V and 1 base at J; junction bases unmatched: 12. Germline V gene sequence: CDR1 SQVTM, CDR2 ANQGSEA. CDR3 nucleotide sequence: TGCAGCGTTGAAAGGGTACCGGGACAGGGGGGGAGCCAAGAGACCCAGTACTTC. This encodes CSVERVPGQGGSQETQYF. Filled out from reference TRBV29-1 and TRBJ2-5, the complete variable domain reads SAVISQKPSRDICQRGTSLTIQCQVDSQVTMMFWYRQQPGQSLTLIATANQGSEATYESGFVIDKFPISRPNLTFSTLTVSNMSPEDSSIYLCSVERVPGQGGSQETQYFGPGTRLLVL.

There are a few counts of this clone. For the CDR3, the DNA is TGCGCCAGCAGCCCCCAGAGAAATTCACCCCTCCACTTT. It codes for CASSPQRNSPLHF. V usage is TRBV4-1 and J usage is TRBJ1-6; D remains ambiguous. The CDR3 is 13 amino acids. The germline V gene has CDR1 MGHRA and CDR2 YSYEKL. V lost 4 bases to trimming and J lost 7 bases, with 8 bases between them.

This chain uses TRBV5-1 with TRBJ2-7; D unclear. Germline V CDR1 and CDR2: SGHRS, YFSETQ. Trimming stripped 0 bases from V and 2 bases from J, with 9 bases between. The CDR3 is 14 residues long. CDR3 loop: CASSLETETYEQYF. In DNA form, the CDR3 reads TGCGCCAGCAGCTTGGAGACGGAGACCTACGAGCAGTACTTC.

The chain carries TRBV7-3 and TRBJ2-3; D might be TRBD2 (6 bases). CDR3 length: 13 residues. The V end lost 2 bases, the J end lost 4 bases, and 7 bases lay between the germline ends. Germline V CDR1 and CDR2: SGHTA, FQGTGA. The DNA of the CDR3 is TGTGCCAGCAGCTTACGGGGGTCAGATACGCAGTATTTT. This gives the protein CASSLRGSDTQYF.

The genes are TRBV30 and TRBJ1-1; D gene uncertain. V was trimmed by 0 bases and J by 3 bases, leaving 8 bases between them. The length of the CDR3 is 13 residues. Germline CDR1 reads GTSNPN; CDR2 reads SVGIG (reference sequence). This CDR3 is CAWSVGGDTEAFF. The CDR3 nucleotides are TGTGCCTGGAGTGTAGGCGGGGACACTGAAGCTTTCTTT.

The V call is TRBV19, the J call TRBJ1-1; possible D gene TRBD1, 5 bases. The V and J ends lost 0 bases and 5 bases respectively, with 16 bases between them. This CDR3 spans 16 amino acids. Germline CDR1 LNHDA, CDR2 SQIVND (reference sequence). DNA for the CDR3: TGTGCCAGTAGTATAGATCCCCAGACTTGGGGGACTGAAGCTTTCTTT. Residues: CASSIDPQTWGTEAFF.

The rearrangement links TRBV2 to TRBJ1-1, with a tentative D call TRBD1 (5 bases). Germline V lookup: CDR1 SNHLY, CDR2 FYNNEI. The CDR3 sequence is 12 residues long. Trimming left V 5 bases short and J 5 bases short, with 9 bases between. The CDR3 coding sequence is TGTGCCAGCAGTTATGCAGGGACTGAAGCTTTCTTT. Its translation is CASSYAGTEAFF.

V is TRBV7-3 and J is TRBJ2-3; D tentatively fits TRBD1 or TRBD2 (5 bases each). Germline V gene sequence: CDR1 SGHTA, CDR2 FQGTGA. The CDR3 is 16 amino acids. V dropped 2 bases and J dropped 3 bases, with 15 bases sitting between them. The CDR3 protein is CASSLGTAGITDTQYF. DNA for the CDR3: TGTGCCAGCAGCTTAGGGACGGCGGGTATAACAGATACGCAGTATTTT.

The chain is built from TRBV3-1 (or the pseudogene TRBV3-2) and TRBJ2-2; D may correspond to TRBD1 or TRBD2 (7 bases each). Germline V gives CDR1 LGHDT, CDR2 YNNKEL (reference sequence). The CDR3 is 14 amino acids. Deletions cut 4 bases from V and 7 bases from J, with 13 bases between. CDR3 in DNA: TGTGCCAGCAGCCTTTCAGGGGGGGGCGGGGAGCTGTTTTTT. This encodes CASSLSGGGGELFF.

This clone was counted a few times. The V and J genes are TRBV7-9 and TRBJ1-1, with unresolved D. The V gene's germline CDR1 is SEHNR and CDR2 FQNEAQ (reference sequence). The CDR3 has 11 residues. Trimming stripped 9 bases from V and 1 base from J, with 6 bases between. Written as DNA, the CDR3 is TGTGCCAGTACAAAGAACACTGAAGCTTTCTTT. Translation: CASTKNTEAFF. The complete variable domain, with remaining parts taken from reference TRBV7-9 and TRBJ1-1, reads DTGVSQNPRHKITKRGQNVTFRCDPISEHNRLYWYRQTLGQGPEFLTYFQNEAQLEKSRLLSDRFSAERPKGSFSTLEIQRTEQGDSAMYLCASTKNTEAFFGQGTRLTVV.

The genes are TRBV28 and TRBJ1-6; 7 bases map to TRBD1. The germline V gene encodes CDR1 MDHEN and CDR2 SYDVKM. The CDR3 spans 12 residues. After removal of 11 bases from V and 8 bases from J, the junction contained 6 bases not matched to a gene. CDR3 amino acids: CASGQGDSPLHF. The CDR3 DNA reads as TGTGCCTCCGGGCAGGGGGATTCACCCCTCCACTTT.

The chain combines TRBV11-1 with TRBJ2-3; D not resolved. The CDR3 covers 12 residues. From germline, CDR1 is SGHAT and CDR2 FQDESV (reference sequence). With 1 base removed from V and 5 bases from J, the gap between germline ends came to 4 bases. This chain's CDR3 is CASSLGGDTQYF. CDR3 DNA sequence: TGTGCCAGCAGCTTAGGAGGAGATACGCAGTATTTT. The full variable domain, in which reference TRBV11-1 and TRBJ2-3 provide the parts outside the CDR3, is EAEVAQSPRYKITEKSQAVAFWCDPISGHATLYWYRQILGQGPELLVQFQDESVVDDSQLPKDRFSAERLKGVDSTLKIQPAELGDSAMYLCASSLGGDTQYFGPGTRLTVL.

This sequence joins TRBV5-1 and TRBJ1-1, with D uncertain. CDR1 and CDR2 from the germline V gene are SGHRS and YFSETQ. V was trimmed by 5 bases and J by 3 bases, leaving 14 bases between them. This CDR3 is built from 14 residues. The DNA of the CDR3 is TGCGCCAGCAGTAAATCGGTCGGGGACACTGAAGCTTTCTTT. It encodes CASSKSVGDTEAFF. Complete variable domain (other parts from reference TRBV5-1 and TRBJ1-1): KAGVTQTPRYLIKTRGQQVTLSCSPISGHRSVSWYQQTPGQGLQFLFEYFSETQRNKGNFPGRFSGRQFSNSRSEMNVSTLELGDSALYLCASSKSVGDTEAFFGQGTRLTVV.

The chain uses TRBV7-2 and TRBJ2-7; either TRBD1 or TRBD2 may supply D (5 bases each). Germline CDR1 and CDR2: SGHTA and FQGNSA. The CDR3 consists of 15 residues. Trimming took off 3 bases at V and 4 bases at J, with 16 bases between the two ends. The DNA of the CDR3 is TGTGCCAGCAGCTTTCCCCACGGGGCCCAGTACGAGCAGTACTTC. This codes for CASSFPHGAQYEQYF.

The genes are TRBV18 and TRBJ1-3, with unresolved D. The CDR3 runs to 14 residues. CDR1 and CDR2 from the germline V gene are KGHSH and LQKENI. V was pared by 3 bases and J by 3 bases, with 9 bases between. The CDR3 DNA sequence: TGTGCCAGCTCACCCGGGATCGGTGGAAACACCATATATTTT. It encodes CASSPGIGGNTIYF.

The chain carries TRBV4-1 and TRBJ1-3; D remains unclear. Between the trimmed V and J ends, which lost 0 bases and 4 bases, there was a span of 7 bases. Germline V lookup: CDR1 MGHRA, CDR2 YSYEKL. The CDR3 extends over 14 amino acids. The CDR3 region is CASSQELYGNTIYF. DNA of the CDR3: TGCGCCAGCAGCCAAGAACTTTACGGAAACACCATATATTTT.

V gene TRBV6-5 combines with J gene TRBJ2-7; 7 bases fit TRBD1. This CDR3 comprises 14 residues. Germline assignment: CDR1 MNHEY and CDR2 SVGAGI. Trimming took 2 bases from V and 0 from J; bases not matched to a gene: 1. The CDR3 protein is CASSYGTDSYEQYF. In DNA, the CDR3 is TGTGCCAGCAGTTACGGGACAGACTCCTACGAGCAGTACTTC.

V and J are TRBV6-2 or TRBV6-3 and TRBJ1-1; 11 bases agree with TRBD1. Germline V CDR1 and CDR2: MNHEY, SVGEGT. CDR3 size: 17 residues. With V trimmed by 2 bases and J by 4 bases, 9 bases remained unmatched. In DNA form, the CDR3 reads TGTGCCAGCAGTTACCTAGGACAGGGGGCTTTGAGCACTGAAGCTTTCTTT. Protein product: CASSYLGQGALSTEAFF.

The chain employs TRBV6-6 and TRBJ2-2; TRBD1 matches 7 bases. This CDR3 region has 17 residues. Trimming at V came to 5 bases and at J to 0 bases, leaving 9 bases not matched to a gene. Germline CDR1 is MNHNY and CDR2 is SVGAGI (reference sequence). The CDR3 DNA sequence: TGTGCCAGCAGTCACCATCCCGGGACAGCGAACACCGGGGAGCTGTTTTTT. Its protein product is CASSHHPGTANTGELFF.

The CDR3 sequence is CASSPWPRDLNYGYTF. The CDR3, as DNA: TGCGCCAGCAGCCCTTGGCCAAGGGACCTTAACTATGGCTACACCTTC. The chain links TRBV4-1 to TRBJ1-2; maybe TRBD1 (5 bases). The CDR3 loop spans 16 amino acids. Germline CDR1 and CDR2: MGHRA and YSYEKL. Trimming pared 4 bases from V and 1 base from J, leaving 16 bases between.

This chain links TRBV14 with TRBJ1-1; TRBD1 matches 7 bases. V was pared by 4 bases and J by 6 bases, with 8 bases of the junction left unmatched. Germline lookup yields CDR1 SGHDN and CDR2 FVKESK. This CDR3 contains 14 residues. CDR3 residues: CASSPWEGAAEAFF. The CDR3 DNA reads TGTGCCAGCAGCCCCTGGGAGGGGGCAGCTGAAGCTTTCTTT.

The chain uses TRBV5-4 and TRBJ1-2, with 7 nucleotides matching TRBD1. Germline V gene data show CDR1 as SGHNT and CDR2 as YYREEE (reference sequence). V shed 4 bases and J 8 bases; nucleotides not matched to a gene: 11. The CDR3 has 14 amino acids. CDR3 residues: CASSPDRVYSGYTF. The CDR3, as DNA: TGTGCCAGCAGCCCAGACAGGGTATATAGCGGCTACACCTTC.

The gene calls are TRBV5-8 and TRBJ1-5; no clear D gene. The CDR3 is 11 amino acids. CDR1 is SGHTS and CDR2 is YDEGEE in the germline V gene. Between the trimmed V and J ends, which lost 1 base and 9 bases, there was a span of 5 bases. The CDR3 DNA is TGTGCCAGCAGCTTGTACGGGCCCCAGCATTTT. Protein: CASSLYGPQHF. Combining the CDR3 with reference TRBV5-8 and TRBJ1-5 gives the whole variable domain EAGVTQSPTHLIKTRGQQATLRCSPISGHTSVYWYQQALGLGLQFLLWYDEGEERNRGNFPPRFSGRQFPNYSSELNVNALELEDSALYLCASSLYGPQHFGDGTRLSIL.

The V and J genes are TRBV11-3 and TRBJ2-1; 11 bases agree with TRBD2. Germline V gene lookup returns CDR1 SGHNT and CDR2 YENEEA. V gave up 4 bases and J gave up 5 bases; unmatched junction bases: 4. CDR3 size: 15 residues. CDR3 nucleotide sequence: TGTGCCAGCAGCTCCCCGACTAGCGGGAACAATGAGCAGTTCTTC. Encoded protein: CASSSPTSGNNEQFF.

V is TRBV19 and J is TRBJ1-1; no definite D call. Germline lookup yields CDR1 LNHDA and CDR2 SQIVND (reference sequence). The CDR3 loop spans 14 amino acids. Between the trimmed V and J ends, which lost 7 bases and 3 bases, there was a span of 15 bases. The CDR3, as DNA: TGTGCCAGTAAGTCGAGCCAGATATACACTGAAGCTTTCTTT. Amino acids: CASKSSQIYTEAFF.

CDR3 in amino acids: CASCLDGVSKAEAFF. In DNA form, the CDR3 reads TGCGCCAGCTGCCTTGATGGGGTCTCAAAAGCTGAAGCTTTCTTT. The chain carries TRBV10-2 and TRBJ1-1, with D uncertain. CDR1 and CDR2 (germline): WSHSY, SAAADI. V shed 8 bases and J shed 6 bases, with 22 bases lying between them. The CDR3 totals 15 residues.

The chain is built from TRBV7-8 and TRBJ2-5, with TRBD2 matching over 7 bases. CDR1 is SGHVS and CDR2 is FQNEAQ in the germline V gene. V was pared by 1 base and J by 7 bases, with 9 bases of the junction left unmatched. CDR3 length equals 15 residues. Here the CDR3 DNA reads TGTGCCAGCAGCTTAGAGGGACTACCCCGAGGGACCCAGTACTTC. This translates into CASSLEGLPRGTQYF.

This clone occurred a few times. The rearrangement links TRBV7-3 to TRBJ2-1; possibly TRBD2 for D (6 bases). The germline gives CDR1 SGHTA, CDR2 FQGTGA. The length of the CDR3 is 15 residues. V was pared by 0 bases and J by 7 bases, with 13 bases between. CDR3 DNA sequence: TGTGCCAGCAGCTTAACCTCGGGAGTTCGAAATGAGCAGTTCTTC. It encodes CASSLTSGVRNEQFF.

This chain uses TRBV12-3 or TRBV12-4 with TRBJ2-1, with D unclear. The CDR3 loop spans 12 amino acids. Between the trimmed V and J ends, which lost 1 base and 8 bases, there was a span of 6 bases. CDR3 nucleotide sequence: TGTGCCAGCAGTTTAGGGGCCTATGAGCAGTTCTTC. This sequence encodes CASSLGAYEQFF.

This clone was picked up one time. The chain uses TRBV5-1 and TRBJ2-1, with 7 positions matching TRBD2. Per germline, CDR1 SGHRS and CDR2 YFSETQ. The V gene end was trimmed by 0 bases and the J gene end by 3 bases; junction bases not matched to a gene: 0. The CDR3 has 14 residues. In DNA form, the CDR3 reads TGCGCCAGCAGCTTGGGCGGGAGCTACAATGAGCAGTTCTTC. Residues: CASSLGGSYNEQFF.